The source of this T cell receptor beta chain is a study of identical twins. TCRdb independently ran MiXCR on the 5' RACE reads; one entry per CDR3 protein. The sample has around 530,000 distinct CDR3 sequences; about 16% are singletons. Notes on the study in general: Model-predicted out-of-frame TCR alpha sharing fell below observed values in monozygotic twins.

About this clonotype itself: Antigen specificity is unknown.

Trimming cost V 5 bases and J 8 bases, with 12 bases left between them. CDR1 and CDR2 (germline): SGHAT, FQNNGV. There are 13 residues in the CDR3. This sample also belongs to another study, concerning yellow fever vaccine responses in identical twins.

This TCR derives from a woman between 18 and 29 years old in good health. The sequenced sample consisted of CD4+ T cells sorted from blood. The V and J genes are TRBV11-2 and TRBJ2-2; D is possibly TRBD1 or TRBD2 (5 bases each). CDR3 sequence: CASSLREMGELFF. CDR3 nucleotides: TGTGCCAGCAGCCTCAGGGAGATGGGGGAGCTGTTTTTT.